This TCR beta chain was retrieved from a study of blood T cell repertoires in COVID-19. The protocol was immunoSEQ multiplex PCR, while the TCRdb copy is restricted to in-frame clones and leaves out a portion. The sample lists around 260,000 clones, 88% occurring once. This clone was recorded only once. The germline V gene has CDR1 MGHRA and CDR2 YSYEKL. The CDR3 has 15 residues. V was trimmed by 4 bases and J by 0 bases, leaving 13 bases between them. This receptor was taken from a human donor in a cohort sampled during active COVID-19. Sample: peripheral blood. The rearrangement uses TRBV4-1 and TRBJ2-7; TRBD1 is a possible D gene (6 bases). The CDR3 nucleotides read TGCGCCAGCAGCCTCTACAGGGCCGGCTCCTACGAGCAGTACTTC. Its translation: CASSLYRAGSYEQYF.